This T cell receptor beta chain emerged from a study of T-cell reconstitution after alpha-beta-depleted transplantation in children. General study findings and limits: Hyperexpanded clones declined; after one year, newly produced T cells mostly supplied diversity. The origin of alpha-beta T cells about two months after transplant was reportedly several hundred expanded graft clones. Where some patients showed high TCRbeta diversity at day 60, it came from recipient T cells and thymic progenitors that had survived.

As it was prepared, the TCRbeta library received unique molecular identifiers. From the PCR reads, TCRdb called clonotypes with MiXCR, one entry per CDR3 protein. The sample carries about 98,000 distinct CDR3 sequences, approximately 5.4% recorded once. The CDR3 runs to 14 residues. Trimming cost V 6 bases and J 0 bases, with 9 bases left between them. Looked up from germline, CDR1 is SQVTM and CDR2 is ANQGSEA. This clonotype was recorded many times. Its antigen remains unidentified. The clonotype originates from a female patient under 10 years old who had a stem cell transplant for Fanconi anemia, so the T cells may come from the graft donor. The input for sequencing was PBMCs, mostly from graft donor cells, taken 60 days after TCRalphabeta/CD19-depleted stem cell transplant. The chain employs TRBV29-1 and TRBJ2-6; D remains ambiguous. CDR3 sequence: CSVILGSGANVLTF. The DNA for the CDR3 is TGCAGCGTCATTCTTGGCTCTGGGGCCAACGTCCTGACTTTC.